This T cell receptor (beta chain) was captured in a study of T cell responses to AZD1222 COVID-19 vaccine. Study-level points and caveats: Reportedly, nearly half of unique spike TCRs recognized epitopes outside B.1.351/B.1.1.7 mutations.

Generated by immunoSEQ multiplex PCR, the TCRdb table keeps only in-frame clones and is missing some. The sample contains approximately 97,000 clones, around 86% of which appear only once. With regard to this clone: Its antigen is as yet unknown.

The sample was peripheral blood, taken on day 0 of AZD1222 vaccination. The receptor's source is an adult in good health.

CDR3 residues: CASSYGLGGNTIYF. The DNA of the CDR3 is TGTGCCAGCAGTTACGGGCTGGGAGGAAACACCATATATTTT. The chain combines TRBV6-5 with TRBJ1-3; unclear D gene. V dropped 2 bases and J dropped 4 bases, with 9 bases sitting between them. The germline gives CDR1 MNHEY, CDR2 SVGAGI. CDR3 size: 14 residues.